One sample yielded the 19 T cell receptor beta chains listed below, sequenced in a study of metastatic and nonmetastatic thyroid tumors. No patient had received any treatment before thyroid surgery. TCRdb reanalyzed the PCR reads with MiXCR. The sample contains tens of thousands of clones, 17% of which appear only once. The specimen was blood. The receptor source for this set is a male donor with papillary thyroid cancer or a benign thyroid nodule (not recorded which). Some clones in this sample may be carry-over from other donors' samples.

This clone was observed at least ten times. The V call is TRBV5-1, the J call TRBJ1-2; D is perhaps TRBD1 (6 bases). Germline V gene lookup returns CDR1 SGHRS and CDR2 YFSETQ. This CDR3 is 16 amino acids long. The V gene lost 0 bases and the J gene lost 6 bases, with 18 bases spanning the gap. CDR3 sequence: CASSLAFGGRIDGYTF. CDR3 bases: TGCGCCAGCAGCTTGGCCTTCGGGGGGCGAATTGATGGCTACACCTTC.

About this clone: One base away lies a much larger clone, so this may be a sequencing read error. V is TRBV24-1 and J is TRBJ2-4; no definite D call. The CDR3 spans 13 residues. V gave up 3 bases and J gave up 10 bases, with 12 bases separating them. The V gene's germline CDR1 is KGHDR and CDR2 SFDVKD. The CDR3 reads CATSDAAGRIQYF. The CDR3 nucleotides read TGTGCCACCAGTGATGCTGCCGGCAGAATTCAGTACTTC.

This clone was seen more than once but under ten times. The CDR3 reads CASTLNRGSNEQFF. For the CDR3, the DNA is TGTGCCAGCACCTTAAACAGGGGGAGCAATGAGCAGTTCTTC. The V call is TRBV6-1, the J call TRBJ2-1; TRBD1 aligns across 8 bases. The CDR3 sequence is 14 residues long. After removal of 7 bases from V and 6 bases from J, the junction contained 8 bases not matched to a gene. Germline CDR1 and CDR2: MNHNS and SASEGT.

A note on this clone: It may be a read error: a sequence one base away is much more abundant. The chain combines TRBV10-3 with TRBJ2-7; D call uncertain. The V gene's germline CDR1 is ENHRY and CDR2 SYGVKD. V gave up 3 bases and J gave up 10 bases, with 13 bases separating them. This CDR3 has 12 residues. The CDR3 DNA reads as TGTGCCATCAGTGATGTATTCCCCAATCAGTACTTC. Protein sequence: CAISDVFPNQYF.

The chain recombines TRBV9 with TRBJ2-7; TRBD1 agrees at 8 bases. V was pared by 3 bases and J by 5 bases, with 4 bases of the junction left unmatched. The CDR3 is 13 residues long. CDR1 is SGDLS and CDR2 is YYNGEE in the germline V gene. The CDR3 loop is CASSGTGNNEQYF. The CDR3 bases are TGTGCCAGCAGCGGGACAGGGAACAACGAGCAGTACTTC.

There are a few counts of this clone. This could be a read error, since a much larger clone is one nucleotide away. The sample has other DNA sequences that encode this CDR3 too. The J gene is TRBJ2-1, the V gene TRBV24-1, with 7 bases fitting TRBD2. V trimming: 4 bases; J trimming: 4 bases; junction bases outside the gene matches: 12. The CDR3 consists of 17 residues. The germline CDR1 and CDR2 sequences are KGHDR and SFDVKD. The CDR3, as DNA: TGTGCCACCAGTGACCGCCAAGGGCTAGCGGTTTACAATGAGCAGTTCTTC. Translation: CATSDRQGLAVYNEQFF.

In this sample, this clone turned up many times. The chain carries TRBV20-1 and TRBJ2-5; a possible D gene is TRBD2 (5 bases). V was cut by 4 bases and J by 4 bases, with 19 bases left in between. Germline CDR1 is DFQATT and CDR2 is SNEGSKA (reference sequence). CDR3 size: 15 residues. CDR3 sequence (DNA): TGCAGTGCTACACGGTTCGTGAGTGAGGGAGAGACCCAGTACTTC. This encodes CSATRFVSEGETQYF.

This clone is medium-sized in the sample. This CDR3 is CASTKDGDSYNEQFF. CDR3 sequence (DNA): TGTGCCAGCACTAAGGACGGAGACTCCTACAATGAGCAGTTCTTC. The chain has TRBV6-1 and TRBJ2-1; D gene ambiguous. The CDR3 spans 15 residues. Germline assignment: CDR1 MNHNS and CDR2 SASEGT. V gave up 7 bases and J gave up 0 bases, with 13 bases separating them.

This clone was recorded a few times. V and J are TRBV6-4 and TRBJ2-3, with 7 positions matching TRBD2. V lost 6 bases and J lost 4; bases outside the gene matches: 13. CDR3 length: 16 residues. The germline V gene has CDR1 MRHNA and CDR2 SNTAGT. CDR3 region: CASSLIEAGCSDTQYF. For the CDR3, the DNA is TGTGCCAGCAGCTTAATAGAAGCGGGATGTTCAGATACGCAGTATTTT.

This clone was counted only a few times. The chain combines TRBV6-2 or TRBV6-3 with TRBJ1-3; no clear D. Trimming took off 2 bases at V and 4 bases at J, with 9 bases between the two ends. Germline V gene sequence: CDR1 MNHEY, CDR2 SVGEGT. CDR3 length: 14 amino acids. The CDR3 coding sequence is TGTGCCAGCAGTTACGAAGTCGGAGGAAACACCATATATTTT. Translation: CASSYEVGGNTIYF.

In this sample, this clone turned up many times. This chain joins TRBV11-2 and TRBJ1-1, with D perhaps matching TRBD1 (6 bases). From germline, CDR1 is SGHAT and CDR2 FQNNGV. The CDR3 consists of 13 residues. V shed 5 bases and J shed 1 base, with 8 bases lying between them. The CDR3 sequence: CASSIQGNTEAFF. The CDR3 DNA reads TGTGCCAGCAGCATACAGGGGAACACTGAAGCTTTCTTT.

The chain joins TRBV11-3 to TRBJ1-1; D uncertain. Germline loops: CDR1 SGHNT, CDR2 YENEEA. V was shortened by 5 bases and J by 6 bases, with 16 bases between the two germline ends. The CDR3 length is 14 residues. Written as DNA, the CDR3 is TGTGCCAGCAGCGAGCGACGGTGTGTCGCTGAAGCTTTCTTT. Translation gives CASSERRCVAEAFF.

Notes on this clone: Relative to the germline gene, one junction end is altered; a read error may explain this. This CDR3 is also generated by other DNA sequences in the sample. This sequence joins TRBV7-9 and TRBJ1-2; D unresolved. The germline V gene encodes CDR1 SEHNR and CDR2 FQNEAQ (reference sequence). CDR3 size: 12 residues. CDR3 residues: CASSSDYYGYTF. CDR3 bases: TGTGCCAGTAGCTCTGACTACTATGGCTACACCTTC. The whole variable domain, remainder taken from reference TRBV7-9 and TRBJ1-2, is DTGVSQNPRHKITKRGQNVTFRCDPISEHNRLYWYRQTLGQGPEFLTYFQNEAQLEKSRLLSDRFSAERPKGSFSTLEIQRTEQGDSAMYLCASSSDYYGYTFGSGTRLTVV.

In this sample, this clone turned up many times. This rearrangement joins TRBV4-2 to TRBJ2-2; D tentatively fits TRBD1 or TRBD2 (5 bases each). CDR3 size: 17 residues. The V gene lost 5 bases and the J gene lost 4 bases, with 20 bases spanning the gap. Per germline, CDR1 LGHNA and CDR2 YNFKEQ. Here the CDR3 DNA reads TGTGCCAGCAGCAGAGCTCCGGGACGGGCCGTCACCGGGGAGCTGTTTTTT. Protein sequence: CASSRAPGRAVTGELFF.

This clone occurred many times. V and J are TRBV20-1 and TRBJ1-3, with 7 bases identical to TRBD1. Germline V gene lookup returns CDR1 DFQATT and CDR2 SNEGSKA (reference sequence). CDR3 length: 14 amino acids. Trimming took 3 bases from V and 0 from J; bases not matched to a gene: 2. This chain's CDR3 is CSARGQSSGNTIYF. The CDR3 nucleotides read TGCAGTGCTAGGGGACAGAGCTCTGGAAACACCATATATTTT.

This rearrangement joins TRBV7-2 to TRBJ1-5, with D perhaps TRBD1 (6 bases). V was shortened by 8 bases and J by 10 bases, with 15 bases between the two germline ends. The CDR3 loop spans 12 amino acids. Looked up from germline, CDR1 is SGHTA and CDR2 is FQGNSA. The CDR3 bases are TGTGCCAGCGGTGACAGGTTGGTACCCCAGCATTTT. This codes for CASGDRLVPQHF.

This clone was seen many times. The V gene is TRBV29-1, the J gene TRBJ2-7, with a weak D call TRBD2 (5 bases). V was trimmed by 3 bases and J by 4 bases, leaving 10 bases between them. The CDR3 totals 12 residues. The germline V gene has CDR1 SQVTM and CDR2 ANQGSEA. CDR3 bases: TGCAGCGTTGAGTTAGAGGGTTACGAGCAGTACTTC. It yields the protein CSVELEGYEQYF.

This clone showed up just a few times. The chain is built from TRBV6-1 and TRBJ2-2, with D perhaps TRBD2 (6 bases). The germline gives CDR1 MNHNS, CDR2 SASEGT. CDR3 length: 13 amino acids. V gave up 8 bases and J gave up 10 bases, with 17 bases separating them. In DNA form, the CDR3 reads TGTGCCAGCCGGACGGGAGACACCTTGGAGCTGTTTTTT. Translated: CASRTGDTLELFF.

This clone was counted ten times or more. The junction departs from the called germline gene at one end, perhaps through a read error. The sample carries other DNA sequences with the same CDR3. This chain connects TRBV9 to TRBJ2-1; D is uncertain. The CDR3 length is 13 residues. Germline-derived CDR1 and CDR2 are SGDLS and YYNGEE. This chain's CDR3 is CASSVVGDNEQFF. The CDR3 bases are TGTGCCAGCAGCGTAGTAGGAGACAATGAGCAATTCTTC.